One and the same sample provided the 5 T cell receptor beta chains below, sequenced in a study of shared clonotypes between healthy human individuals. Assay used: immunoSEQ multiplex PCR; TCRdb lists only in-frame clones, some missing. The table has approximately 2.5 million clones, more than 90% seen once. The sample taken for sequencing was naive CD4+ T cells sorted from blood. Subset given: CD45RA+ positively selected. These TCRs come from a man aged 18 to 29 in good health.

The gene calls are TRBV5-1 and TRBJ2-7; 11 bases line up with TRBD2. The CDR3 is made up of 16 amino acids. V lost 3 bases and J lost 7; bases outside the gene matches: 12. Per germline, CDR1 SGHRS and CDR2 YFSETQ. The CDR3 protein is CASSSKLAGGPGEQYF. CDR3 sequence (DNA): TGCGCCAGCAGCTCAAAATTAGCGGGAGGGCCGGGGGAGCAGTACTTC.

This clone appeared once. Different DNA sequences within this sample yield the same CDR3. The V gene is TRBV2, the J gene TRBJ2-1; 8 positions match TRBD1. Unmatched junction bases numbered 8, after V lost 2 bases and J lost 8 bases. Per germline, CDR1 SNHLY and CDR2 FYNNEI. The CDR3 covers 15 residues. For the CDR3, the DNA is TGTGCCAGCAGTGAAAGGGCAGGGGGCAGCGATGAGCAGTTCTTC. It codes for CASSERAGGSDEQFF.

This clone was observed once. The chain couples TRBV9 to TRBJ1-2, with D uncertain. V dropped 2 bases and J dropped 6 bases, with 17 bases sitting between them. The V gene's germline CDR1 is SGDLS and CDR2 YYNGEE. This CDR3 has 15 amino acids. The CDR3 DNA reads TGTGCCAGCAGCGTGGACTTAGTAAGGAGAGATGGCTACACCTTC. It translates to CASSVDLVRRDGYTF.

The CDR3 nucleotides read TGTGCCAGTAGTGGGTGGACAGCAAGGGGTGAAAAACTGTTTTTT. Translation gives CASSGWTARGEKLFF. The J gene is TRBJ1-4, the V gene TRBV19; D is perhaps TRBD1 (6 bases). The CDR3 is 15 amino acids. V was clipped by 5 bases and J by 7 bases, with 17 bases between them. CDR1 is LNHDA, CDR2 SQIVND, per germline (reference sequence).

The chain carries TRBV7-2 and TRBJ2-1, with 7 bases that match TRBD1. The CDR3 totals 15 residues. The J segment lost 5 bases and the V segment lost 0 bases, leaving 4 bases of the junction unmatched. Germline V gene data show CDR1 as SGHTA and CDR2 as FQGNSA. The CDR3 DNA reads as TGTGCCAGCAGCTTAGCGGGACAGTCAAACAATGAGCAGTTCTTC. Translation: CASSLAGQSNNEQFF.